This is a list of T cell receptor beta chains from one sample in a study of T cells after somatic rescue of genetic block. Data came from immunoSEQ multiplex PCR; TCRdb stores just in-frame clones and leaves some out. The data show around 57,000 clones, approximately 96% seen once. Sequenced sample: peripheral blood mononuclear cells (PBMCs). The receptor source for this set is a child in the first two years of life. Each CDR3 is given with its conserved first and last residue. D genes are given only for firm matches.

TRBJ2-1	TRBV5-1	TRBD2	CASSLVAGGNNEQFF
TRBJ2-1	TRBV7-3	TRBD2	CASSPSGRAGGEQFF
TRBJ2-1	TRBV27	TRBD2	CASSLSGTSGFKGEQFF
TRBJ1-5	TRBV6-1	-	CASSEDYQGGWDQPQHF
TRBJ2-3	TRBV7-8	-	CASSTQGRTQYF
TRBJ1-3	TRBV19	TRBD1	CASSNRGSGNTIYF
TRBJ1-2	TRBV5-4	-	CASSWGGAGYTF
TRBJ2-1	TRBV29-1	TRBD2	CSVEGLAGLNEQFF
TRBJ2-7	TRBV10-2	TRBD2	CASSVTSGSVWVYEQYF
TRBJ2-2	TRBV5-6	-	CASSSPGSTGELFF
TRBJ2-1	TRBV4-1	TRBD1	CASSRSGGEQFF
TRBJ2-3	TRBV10-3	-	CAISEGLEITDTQYF
TRBJ2-7	TRBV5-1	-	CASSLAGVSTHEQYF
TRBJ2-5	TRBV7-2	TRBD2	CASSAGLAGGQETQYF
TRBJ1-2	TRBV7-2	-	CASSPDYGYTF